This T cell receptor beta chain was found in a study of graft-versus-host responses after intestinal transplantation. Study summary: All recipients were transplanted with multivisceral, liver-intestinal, or isolated intestinal grafts. Recipients uniformly received anti-thymocyte globulin induction, followed by tacrolimus and steroids for roughly three years. Study results and caveats: The study associated peak circulating GvH clone levels with early post-transplant HvG declines. The study found high graft-versus-host to host-versus-graft clonal ratios in allografts of patients with graft-donor T cell macrochimerism.

This table comes from immunoSEQ multiplex PCR, and its TCRdb copy is limited to in-frame clones, with some not included. The table has 95,000 to 150,000 clones, roughly 91% seen once. Concerning this clone: Its specificity is unknown.

The CDR3 runs 15 residues. V was shortened by 1 base and J by 2 bases, with 11 bases between the two germline ends. CDR1 is SGHRS and CDR2 is YFSETQ in the germline V gene. This TCR derives from a human donor who received an intestinal transplant. This chain uses TRBV5-1 with TRBJ2-3; D might be TRBD1 (5 bases). The sequenced sample was unstimulated CD4+ T cells sorted from spleen or lymph node cells, obtained before intestinal transplant. CDR3 sequence: CASSLWGAITDTQYF. CDR3 DNA: TGCGCCAGCAGCTTGTGGGGCGCTATCACAGATACGCAGTATTTT. The full variable domain, with the rest looked up from reference TRBV5-1 and TRBJ2-3, is KAGVTQTPRYLIKTRGQQVTLSCSPISGHRSVSWYQQTPGQGLQFLFEYFSETQRNKGNFPGRFSGRQFSNSRSEMNVSTLELGDSALYLCASSLWGAITDTQYFGPGTRLTVL.